The sequence of this T cell receptor (beta chain) was determined in a study of T cell changes during pregnancy in multiple sclerosis. In germline, CDR1 is GTSNPN, CDR2 SVGIG (reference sequence). V gave up 5 bases and J gave up 4 bases, with 20 bases separating them. The CDR3 length is 15 residues. Measured with immunoSEQ multiplex PCR; TCRdb has only the in-frame clones, and not every one. The data show 40,000 or so clones, over 80% seen once. This sequence was found in a female donor in good health, enrolled as a control in a pregnancy study. Sequenced material: CD4+ T cells from peripheral blood mononuclear cells, taken in the third trimester of pregnancy. The rearrangement uses TRBV30 and TRBJ1-2, with D hard to call. The CDR3 DNA follows: TGTGCCTGGGGCCCGCCCTCGTCAGGCGCCTATGGCTACACCTTC. It yields the protein CAWGPPSSGAYGYTF.